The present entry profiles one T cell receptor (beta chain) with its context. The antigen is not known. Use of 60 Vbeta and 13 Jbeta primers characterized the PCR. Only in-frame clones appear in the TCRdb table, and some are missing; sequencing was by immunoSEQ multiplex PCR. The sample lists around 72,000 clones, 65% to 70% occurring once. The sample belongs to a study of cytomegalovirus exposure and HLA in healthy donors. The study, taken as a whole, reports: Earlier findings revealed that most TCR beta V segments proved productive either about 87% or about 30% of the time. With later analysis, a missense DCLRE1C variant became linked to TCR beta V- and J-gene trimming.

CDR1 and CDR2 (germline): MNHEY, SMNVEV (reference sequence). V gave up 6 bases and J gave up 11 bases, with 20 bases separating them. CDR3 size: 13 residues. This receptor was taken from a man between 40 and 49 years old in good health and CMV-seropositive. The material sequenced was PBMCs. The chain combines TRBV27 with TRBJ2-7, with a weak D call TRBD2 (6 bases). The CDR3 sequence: CASRATLSGGEYF. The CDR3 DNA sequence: TGTGCCAGCAGGGCTACTCTTAGCGGAGGGGAGTACTTC.